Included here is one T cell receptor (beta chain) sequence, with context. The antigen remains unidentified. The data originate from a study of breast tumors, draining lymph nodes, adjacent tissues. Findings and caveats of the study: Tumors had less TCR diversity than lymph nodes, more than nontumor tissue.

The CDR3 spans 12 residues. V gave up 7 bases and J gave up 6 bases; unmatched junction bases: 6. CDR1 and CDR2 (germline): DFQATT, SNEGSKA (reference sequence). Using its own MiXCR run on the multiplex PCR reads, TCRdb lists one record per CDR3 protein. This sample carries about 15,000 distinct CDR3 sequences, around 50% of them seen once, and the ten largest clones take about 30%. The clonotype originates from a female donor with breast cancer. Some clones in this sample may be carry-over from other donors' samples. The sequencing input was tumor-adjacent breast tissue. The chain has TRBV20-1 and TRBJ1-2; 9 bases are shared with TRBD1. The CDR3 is CSGSDRGDGYTF. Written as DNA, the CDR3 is TGCAGTGGATCCGACAGGGGGGATGGCTACACCTTC.